Included here is one T cell receptor (beta chain) sequence, with context. Its specificity is not known. The data belong to a study of monozygotic twins with cystic fibrosis. The V and J ends lost 3 bases and 7 bases respectively, with 16 bases between them. From germline, CDR1 is LNHNV and CDR2 YYDKDF (reference sequence). The CDR3 loop spans 14 amino acids. Libraries were prepared by immunoSEQ multiplex PCR; TCRdb keeps only in-frame clonotypes and omits some of them. The repertoire holds over 30,000 clones, with 75% to 95% as singletons. Study-level findings and limits: In this small cohort, shared CDR3 numbers showed no association with age, concordance or disease severity.

The TCR originated in a boy younger than 10 with cystic fibrosis. V usage is TRBV15 and J usage is TRBJ2-7, with a possible D match to TRBD2 (5 bases). Material: blood. DNA of the CDR3: TGTGCCACCAGCAGCTCAAGGATTTCGGGAGAGCAGTACTTC. Residues: CATSSSRISGEQYF.